The TCR beta chain described here comes from a study of Ad26.COV2.S vaccination and SARS-CoV-2 variants. Study-wide background: Donor had been placed in the Ad26.COV2.S arm of the COV1001 trial. The vaccine Ad26.COV2.S was put into the muscle once, or twice with 56 days between.

Treatment specified: around 19 received Ad26.COV2.S at low or high dose, single or two shots; 5 received placebo; per-sample allocation not given. Collection of the samples took place on day 63 after the first injection of vaccine or placebo. Method: immunoSEQ multiplex PCR; TCRdb's copy keeps in-frame clones and lacks some. The table records about 680,000 clones, about 89% of them present only once. V gave up 0 bases and J gave up 3 bases; unmatched junction bases: 1. Per germline, CDR1 LNHNV and CDR2 YYDKDF (reference sequence). This CDR3 is built from 14 residues. Study-level findings and limits: After vaccination, substantial breadth of spike-specific CD8+ and CD4+ responses was reported. Vaccine and placebo recipients had comparable breadth of non-spike TCRs.

In this sample, this clone turned up once. Its matching antigen is unknown. Additional DNA sequences in this sample encode the identical CDR3. The source was peripheral blood, collected in a trial of Ad26.COV2.S vaccine versus placebo. The chain recombines TRBV15 with TRBJ2-7; 8 positions agree with TRBD2. The sequence came from a person between 18 and 59 years old who received the Ad26.COV2.S COVID-19 vaccine or a placebo. CDR3 nucleotide sequence: TGTGCCACCAGCAGAGATAGCGGGAACTACGAGCAGTACTTC. Protein: CATSRDSGNYEQYF.